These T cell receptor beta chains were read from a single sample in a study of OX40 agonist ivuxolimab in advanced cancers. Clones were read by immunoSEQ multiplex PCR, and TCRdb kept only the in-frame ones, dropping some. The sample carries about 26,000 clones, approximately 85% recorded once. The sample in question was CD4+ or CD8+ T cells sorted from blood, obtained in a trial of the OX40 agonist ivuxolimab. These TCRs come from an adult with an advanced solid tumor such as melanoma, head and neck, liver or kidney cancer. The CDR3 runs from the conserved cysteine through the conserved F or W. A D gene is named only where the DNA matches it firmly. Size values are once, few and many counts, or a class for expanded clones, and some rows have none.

cdr3_aa: CASSERELTHDGELFF
cdr3_nt: TGTGCCAGCAGTGAACGGGAGTTAACCCACGACGGGGAGCTGTTTTTT
clone_size: -
v_call: TRBV6-1
j_call: TRBJ2-2
d_call: -

cdr3_aa: CASSLKVGSSRNEQYF
cdr3_nt: TGTGCCAGCAGCTTAAAGGTCGGGTCTTCTCGGAACGAGCAGTACTTC
clone_size: -
v_call: TRBV5-6
j_call: TRBJ2-7
d_call: -

cdr3_aa: CAMLGGGSNTGELFF
cdr3_nt: TGTGCCATGCTGGGGGGCGGGAGTAACACCGGGGAGCTGTTTTTT
clone_size: -
v_call: TRBV10-3
j_call: TRBJ2-2
d_call: -

cdr3_aa: CASSQDHWGGYYEQYF
cdr3_nt: TGCGCCAGCAGCCAAGATCATTGGGGGGGTTACTACGAGCAGTACTTC
clone_size: -
v_call: TRBV4-3
j_call: TRBJ2-7
d_call: TRBD2

cdr3_aa: CASSGRGGGPLYEQYF
cdr3_nt: TGCGCCAGCAGCGGACGTGGGGGAGGACCGCTGTACGAGCAGTACTTC
clone_size: -
v_call: TRBV5-1
j_call: TRBJ2-7
d_call: -

cdr3_aa: CASREQDDNQPQHF
cdr3_nt: TGCGCCAGCAGGGAGCAGGACGACAATCAGCCCCAGCATTTT
clone_size: -
v_call: TRBV4-1
j_call: TRBJ1-5
d_call: -

cdr3_aa: CASSESLGGAREKLFF
cdr3_nt: TGTGCCAGCAGTGAATCTTTGGGGGGCGCGAGGGAAAAACTGTTTTTT
clone_size: -
v_call: TRBV6-1
j_call: TRBJ1-4
d_call: -

cdr3_aa: CASSRSYGTSEGDYGYTF
cdr3_nt: TGTGCCAGCTCACGGTCTTACGGGACATCAGAAGGGGACTATGGCTACACCTTC
clone_size: -
v_call: TRBV18
j_call: TRBJ1-2
d_call: -

cdr3_aa: CASSLGAVGQDYGYTF
cdr3_nt: TGTGCCAGCAGCTTAGGGGCGGTTGGACAGGACTATGGCTACACCTTC
clone_size: -
v_call: TRBV7-9
j_call: TRBJ1-2
d_call: TRBD1

cdr3_aa: CASSKWTGQNTEAFF
cdr3_nt: TGTGCCAGTAGTAAATGGACAGGCCAGAACACTGAAGCTTTCTTT
clone_size: -
v_call: TRBV19
j_call: TRBJ1-1
d_call: TRBD1

cdr3_aa: CASSQEPPDSPSSYEQYF
cdr3_nt: TGTGCCAGCAGCCAAGAGCCCCCGGACAGCCCGAGCTCCTACGAGCAGTACTTC
clone_size: few
v_call: TRBV9
j_call: TRBJ2-7
d_call: -

cdr3_aa: CASSEGQGVSYEQYF
cdr3_nt: TGCGCCAGCAGTGAGGGCCAGGGGGTCTCCTACGAGCAGTACTTC
clone_size: -
v_call: TRBV10-1
j_call: TRBJ2-7
d_call: TRBD1

cdr3_aa: CASSQDNHYNEQFF
cdr3_nt: TGCGCCAGCAGCCAAGATAACCATTACAATGAGCAGTTCTTC
clone_size: -
v_call: TRBV4-1
j_call: TRBJ2-1
d_call: -

cdr3_aa: CASSTTGNTEAFF
cdr3_nt: TGCGCCAGCAGCACTACAGGGAACACTGAAGCTTTCTTT
clone_size: once
v_call: TRBV4-1
j_call: TRBJ1-1
d_call: -

cdr3_aa: CASSLGQLGNQPQHF
cdr3_nt: TGTGCCAGCAGCTTGGGACAGTTGGGCAATCAGCCCCAGCATTTT
clone_size: -
v_call: TRBV5-5
j_call: TRBJ1-5
d_call: -

cdr3_aa: CASSMVGQGAGTEAFF
cdr3_nt: TGTGCCAGCAGCATGGTTGGACAGGGGGCTGGGACTGAAGCTTTCTTT
clone_size: -
v_call: TRBV7-9
j_call: TRBJ1-1
d_call: TRBD1

cdr3_aa: CASTLGLNIHNEQFF
cdr3_nt: TGTGCCAGCACCCTAGGGTTAAATATCCACAATGAGCAGTTCTTC
clone_size: once
v_call: TRBV7-2
j_call: TRBJ2-1
d_call: -

cdr3_aa: CASSQDPLTVNTEAFF
cdr3_nt: TGCGCCAGCAGCCAAGATCCCTTAACAGTGAACACTGAAGCTTTCTTT
clone_size: -
v_call: TRBV4-3
j_call: TRBJ1-1
d_call: -

cdr3_aa: CASSTSGGAPGELFF
cdr3_nt: TGTGCCAGCAGCACTAGCGGGGGGGCGCCCGGGGAGCTGTTTTTT
clone_size: -
v_call: TRBV7-2
j_call: TRBJ2-2
d_call: TRBD2

cdr3_aa: CASSSQLTGGRETQYF
cdr3_nt: TGTGCCAGCAGCTCCCAACTGACAGGGGGTAGAGAGACCCAGTACTTC
clone_size: -
v_call: TRBV9
j_call: TRBJ2-5
d_call: TRBD1

cdr3_aa: CASSQDRVNEKLFF
cdr3_nt: TGCGCCAGCAGCCAAGACAGAGTTAATGAAAAACTGTTTTTT
clone_size: -
v_call: TRBV4-3
j_call: TRBJ1-4
d_call: -

cdr3_aa: CASSPSRWGGIQYF
cdr3_nt: TGTGCCAGCTCACCATCCAGGTGGGGTGGCATTCAGTACTTC
clone_size: -
v_call: TRBV18
j_call: TRBJ2-4
d_call: -

cdr3_aa: CASSLVVPGQGLGYEQYF
cdr3_nt: TGTGCCAGCAGCTTGGTAGTCCCCGGGCAGGGCCTAGGTTACGAGCAGTACTTC
clone_size: -
v_call: TRBV5-6
j_call: TRBJ2-7
d_call: -

cdr3_aa: CASTRGDEQYF
cdr3_nt: TGTGCCAGCACGCGGGGGGACGAGCAGTACTTC
clone_size: -
v_call: TRBV5-4
j_call: TRBJ2-7
d_call: TRBD2

cdr3_aa: CASSLPDNEQFF
cdr3_nt: TGTGCCAGCAGCTTGCCGGACAATGAGCAGTTCTTC
clone_size: few
v_call: TRBV7-7
j_call: TRBJ2-1
d_call: -

cdr3_aa: CASSSPFTGETQYF
cdr3_nt: TGCGCCAGCAGCTCTCCCTTCACAGGAGAGACCCAGTACTTC
clone_size: -
v_call: TRBV5-1
j_call: TRBJ2-5
d_call: -

cdr3_aa: CASSLGQGRVYEQYF
cdr3_nt: TGTGCCAGCAGTTTAGGACAGGGACGGGTCTACGAGCAGTACTTC
clone_size: -
v_call: TRBV27
j_call: TRBJ2-7
d_call: TRBD1

cdr3_aa: CASSQEEAGGGLDGELFF
cdr3_nt: TGCGCCAGCAGCCAAGAGGAGGCAGGAGGGGGCCTCGACGGGGAGCTGTTTTTT
clone_size: few
v_call: TRBV4-1
j_call: TRBJ2-2
d_call: -

cdr3_aa: CASSQDRQYQETQYF
cdr3_nt: TGCGCCAGCAGCCAAGATAGACAGTACCAAGAGACCCAGTACTTC
clone_size: -
v_call: TRBV4-1
j_call: TRBJ2-5
d_call: -

cdr3_aa: CASNGGGANYGYTF
cdr3_nt: TGTGCCAGTAATGGGGGAGGGGCGAACTATGGCTACACCTTC
clone_size: -
v_call: TRBV19
j_call: TRBJ1-2
d_call: -

cdr3_aa: CASSKDRGTYYEQYF
cdr3_nt: TGTGCCAGCTCGAAGGACAGGGGGACCTACTACGAGCAGTACTTC
clone_size: -
v_call: TRBV9
j_call: TRBJ2-7
d_call: TRBD1

cdr3_aa: CASSLNPGQGYEQYF
cdr3_nt: TGTGCCAGCAGTCTAAACCCGGGACAGGGCTACGAGCAGTACTTC
clone_size: -
v_call: TRBV27
j_call: TRBJ2-7
d_call: TRBD1

cdr3_aa: CASSITPTRGSPWVDTQYF
cdr3_nt: TGTGCCAGTAGCATCACGCCGACGAGGGGCAGCCCGTGGGTAGATACGCAGTATTTT
clone_size: once
v_call: TRBV19
j_call: TRBJ2-3
d_call: -

cdr3_aa: CASSKGGIYTF
cdr3_nt: TGTGCCAGCAGCAAGGGGGGAATCTACACCTTC
clone_size: -
v_call: TRBV21-1
j_call: TRBJ1-2
d_call: -

cdr3_aa: CASSLGGFSGNQPQHF
cdr3_nt: TGTGCCAGCAGCCTGGGAGGGTTTTCGGGCAATCAGCCCCAGCATTTT
clone_size: -
v_call: TRBV5-5
j_call: TRBJ1-5
d_call: -

cdr3_aa: CASSLYTGELFF
cdr3_nt: TGTGCCAGCAGCTTATACACCGGGGAGCTGTTTTTT
clone_size: -
v_call: TRBV7-2
j_call: TRBJ2-2
d_call: -

cdr3_aa: CASSVGGADNEQFF
cdr3_nt: TGTGCCAGCAGCGTAGGGGGAGCTGACAATGAGCAGTTCTTC
clone_size: -
v_call: TRBV9
j_call: TRBJ2-1
d_call: -

cdr3_aa: CATSSRTGTKLEAFF
cdr3_nt: TGTGCCACCAGCAGCCGGACCGGGACAAAACTAGAAGCTTTCTTT
clone_size: medium-sized
v_call: TRBV15
j_call: TRBJ1-1
d_call: -

cdr3_aa: CASRDSLGTEAFF
cdr3_nt: TGTGCCAGCAGAGACAGTTTGGGAACTGAAGCTTTCTTT
clone_size: few
v_call: TRBV6-5
j_call: TRBJ1-1
d_call: -

cdr3_aa: CASSLARRPSTDTQYF
cdr3_nt: TGTGCCAGCAGCTTAGCCCGCAGGCCTAGCACAGATACGCAGTATTTT
clone_size: -
v_call: TRBV7-9
j_call: TRBJ2-3
d_call: -

cdr3_aa: CASTAPPSLSGNTIYF
cdr3_nt: TGTGCCAGCACCGCCCCCCCTTCACTCTCTGGAAACACCATATATTTT
clone_size: -
v_call: TRBV7-3
j_call: TRBJ1-3
d_call: -

cdr3_aa: CASTSGAREKLFF
cdr3_nt: TGTGCCAGCACGTCAGGGGCACGGGAAAAACTGTTTTTT
clone_size: -
v_call: TRBV27
j_call: TRBJ1-4
d_call: -

cdr3_aa: CASSLRGTKNIQYF
cdr3_nt: TGTGCCAGCAGTCTTAGGGGCACCAAAAACATTCAGTACTTC
clone_size: -
v_call: TRBV27
j_call: TRBJ2-4
d_call: -

cdr3_aa: CASSYTLGTGLETQYF
cdr3_nt: -
clone_size: -
v_call: TRBV6-5
j_call: TRBJ2-5
d_call: -

cdr3_aa: CASSSRGTTTYEQYF
cdr3_nt: TGTGCCAGCAGTTCACGCGGAACCACCACCTACGAGCAGTACTTC
clone_size: few
v_call: TRBV6-6
j_call: TRBJ2-7
d_call: -

cdr3_aa: CASSSGFSGNQPQHF
cdr3_nt: TGTGCCAGCAGTTCAGGGTTCTCAGGCAATCAGCCCCAGCATTTT
clone_size: -
v_call: TRBV27
j_call: TRBJ1-5
d_call: -

cdr3_aa: CASSSLRTAASYGYTF
cdr3_nt: TGTGCCAGCAGTTCACTGAGGACCGCGGCTAGCTATGGCTACACCTTC
clone_size: once
v_call: TRBV6-5
j_call: TRBJ1-2
d_call: -

cdr3_aa: CASSLAWVAVAGDTGELFF
cdr3_nt: TGCGCCAGCAGCTTGGCCTGGGTTGCGGTAGCGGGAGACACCGGGGAGCTGTTTTTT
clone_size: -
v_call: TRBV5-1
j_call: TRBJ2-2
d_call: TRBD2

cdr3_aa: CASSPPGIAFTWSSGNTIYF
cdr3_nt: TGTGCCAGCTCACCGCCCGGGATAGCGTTTACGTGGAGCTCTGGAAACACCATATATTTT
clone_size: -
v_call: TRBV18
j_call: TRBJ1-3
d_call: -

cdr3_aa: CASRPSSGEPDTQYF
cdr3_nt: TGTGCCAGCAGACCTTCTAGCGGGGAGCCAGATACGCAGTATTTT
clone_size: -
v_call: TRBV6-5
j_call: TRBJ2-3
d_call: TRBD2

cdr3_aa: CASSSPSGGEQETQYF
cdr3_nt: TGTGCCAGCAGCTCCCCTAGCGGGGGAGAACAAGAGACCCAGTACTTC
clone_size: -
v_call: TRBV5-4
j_call: TRBJ2-5
d_call: TRBD2

cdr3_aa: CASSEEGGNNSPLHF
cdr3_nt: TGTGCCAGCAGTGAAGAGGGTGGGAATAATTCACCCCTCCACTTT
clone_size: medium-sized
v_call: TRBV6-1
j_call: TRBJ1-6
d_call: -

cdr3_aa: CASSSRGTTTYEQYF
cdr3_nt: TGTGCCAGCAGTTCACGCGGAACCACCACCTACGAGCAGTACTTC
clone_size: -
v_call: TRBV6-9
j_call: TRBJ2-7
d_call: -